This TCR beta chain is drawn from a study of blood T cell repertoires in COVID-19. The wider study: Donors in the United States, Italy and Spain gave samples during acute or convalescent COVID-19. T cells, B-cell-depleted T cells, or PBMCs supplied cDNA or gDNA.

Libraries were prepared by immunoSEQ multiplex PCR; TCRdb keeps only in-frame clonotypes and omits some of them. The sample holds 55,000 to 75,000 clones, about 87% seen once. The germline V gene encodes CDR1 SGHKS and CDR2 YYEKEE (reference sequence). Trimming shortened V by 0 bases and J by 12 bases, and 16 bases separated the two germline ends. This CDR3 contains 14 residues. Sequencing was carried out using peripheral blood. This sequence originates from a man aged 45 to 65 with active COVID-19. The genes are TRBV5-5 and TRBJ1-5; no reliable D call. The CDR3 protein is CASSLAPSRELQHF. CDR3 DNA sequence: TGTGCCAGCAGCTTGGCACCCTCACGGGAACTCCAGCATTTT. The complete variable domain, with remaining parts taken from reference TRBV5-5 and TRBJ1-5, reads DAGVTQSPTHLIKTRGQQVTLRCSPISGHKSVSWYQQVLGQGPQFIFQYYEKEERGRGNFPDRFSARQFPNYSSELNVNALLLGDSALYLCASSLAPSRELQHFGDGTRLSIL.